These T cell receptor beta chains were read from a single sample in a study of blood T cell repertoires in COVID-19. Assay: immunoSEQ multiplex PCR; the TCRdb copy retains only in-frame clones and omits some. The sample holds about 200,000 clones, roughly four fifths seen once. The sequenced material came from peripheral blood. These receptors were obtained from a woman in her 40s with acute or convalescent COVID-19. Each CDR3 is given with its conserved first and last residue. The D gene is left open where the match is weak. Clone size appears in some rows only: once, few, many, or a class for an expanded clone.

. | TRBJ1-2 | . | 14 | TRBV24-1 | TGTGCCACCAGTGAGGGCGACAGGAACTATGGCTACACCTTC | CATSEGDRNYGYTF
. | TRBJ2-1 | . | 14 | TRBV11-3 | TGTGCCAGCAGCTCGATCTCGGGGAGGAATGAGCAGTTCTTC | CASSSISGRNEQFF
. | TRBJ1-3 | . | 15 | TRBV5-1 | TGCGCCAGCAGCTTGGAAGGGGGCTCTGGAAACACCATATATTTT | CASSLEGGSGNTIYF
. | TRBJ1-5 | . | 14 | TRBV5-1 | TGCGCCAGCAGCCCGATCGGGGGAGGTCAGCCCCAGCATTTT | CASSPIGGGQPQHF
. | TRBJ1-1 | . | 15 | TRBV10-3 | TGTGCCATCAGTGAGTCTGGCATCATGAACACTGAAGCTTTCTTT | CAISESGIMNTEAFF
. | TRBJ1-1 | . | 14 | TRBV30 | TGTGCCTGGAGTGTAAGACCGTACGGGGCTGAAGCTTTCTTT | CAWSVRPYGAEAFF
TRBD2 | TRBJ2-1 | . | 14 | TRBV4-1 | TGCGCCAGCAGCCAAGATAAACTAGCGGGGGGCCGGTTCTTC | CASSQDKLAGGRFF
. | TRBJ2-7 | . | 13 | TRBV19 | TGTGCCAGTAGTAGCCACAGCCCCTACGAGCAGTACTTC | CASSSHSPYEQYF
TRBD1 | TRBJ1-6 | . | 14 | TRBV5-5 | TGTGCCAGCAGCTCCCAGGGGGGAGGTTCACCCCTCCACTTT | CASSSQGGGSPLHF
TRBD2 | TRBJ2-7 | once | 16 | TRBV11-2 | TGTGCCAGCAGTTGGGAAACTAGCGGAGTCCCCTACGAGCAGTACTTC | CASSWETSGVPYEQYF